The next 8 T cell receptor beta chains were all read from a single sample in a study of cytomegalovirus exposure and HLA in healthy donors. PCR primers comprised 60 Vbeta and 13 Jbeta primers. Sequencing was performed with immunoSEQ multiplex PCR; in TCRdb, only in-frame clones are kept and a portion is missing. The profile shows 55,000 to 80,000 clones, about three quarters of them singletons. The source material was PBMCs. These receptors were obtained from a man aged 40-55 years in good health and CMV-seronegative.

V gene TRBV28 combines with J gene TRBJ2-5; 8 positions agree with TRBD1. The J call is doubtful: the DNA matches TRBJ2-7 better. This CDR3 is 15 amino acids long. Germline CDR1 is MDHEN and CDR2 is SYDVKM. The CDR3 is CASSSAGTGSYEQYF. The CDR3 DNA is TGTGCCAGCAGTTCAGCCGGGACAGGCTCCTACGAGCAGTACTTC.

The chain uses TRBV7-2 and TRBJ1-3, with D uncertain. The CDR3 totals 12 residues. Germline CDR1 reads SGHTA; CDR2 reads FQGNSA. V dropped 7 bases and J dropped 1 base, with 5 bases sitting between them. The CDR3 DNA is TGTGCCAGCACCCCTTCTGGAAACACCATATATTTT. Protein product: CASTPSGNTIYF.

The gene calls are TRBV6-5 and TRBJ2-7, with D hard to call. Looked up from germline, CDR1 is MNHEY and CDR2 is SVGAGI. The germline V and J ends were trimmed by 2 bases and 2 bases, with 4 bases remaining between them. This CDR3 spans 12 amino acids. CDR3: CASSYGPYEQYF. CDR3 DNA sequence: TGTGCCAGCAGTTACGGCCCCTACGAGCAGTACTTC.

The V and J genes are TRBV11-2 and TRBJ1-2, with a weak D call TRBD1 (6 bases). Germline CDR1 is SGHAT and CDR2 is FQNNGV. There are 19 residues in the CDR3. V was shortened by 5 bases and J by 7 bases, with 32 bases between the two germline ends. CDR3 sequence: CASSALGGEKEKGIGGYTF. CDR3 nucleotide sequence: TGTGCCAGCAGCGCCTTAGGGGGAGAGAAGGAAAAAGGGATTGGTGGCTACACCTTC.

The CDR3 spells CASSSRGGDSPLHF. CDR3 DNA: TGCGCCAGCAGCTCCCGGGGCGGGGATTCACCCCTCCACTTT. V and J are TRBV5-1 and TRBJ1-6; maybe TRBD1 (5 bases). The CDR3 runs 14 residues. The V gene lost 3 bases and the J gene lost 8 bases, with 12 bases spanning the gap. Germline V gene sequence: CDR1 SGHRS, CDR2 YFSETQ.

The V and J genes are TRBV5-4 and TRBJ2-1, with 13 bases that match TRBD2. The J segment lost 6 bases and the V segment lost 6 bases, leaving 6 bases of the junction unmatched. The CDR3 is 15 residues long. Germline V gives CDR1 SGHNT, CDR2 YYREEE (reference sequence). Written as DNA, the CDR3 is TGTGCCAGCACCACGAGGACTAGCGGGGGCAATGAGCAGTTCTTC. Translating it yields CASTTRTSGGNEQFF.

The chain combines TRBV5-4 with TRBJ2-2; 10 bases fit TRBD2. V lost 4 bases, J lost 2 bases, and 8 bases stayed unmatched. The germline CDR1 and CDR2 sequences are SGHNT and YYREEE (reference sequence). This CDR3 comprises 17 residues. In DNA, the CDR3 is TGTGCCAGCAGCGCCGAAGCGGGGGGGATTAACACCGGGGAGCTGTTTTTT. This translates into CASSAEAGGINTGELFF.

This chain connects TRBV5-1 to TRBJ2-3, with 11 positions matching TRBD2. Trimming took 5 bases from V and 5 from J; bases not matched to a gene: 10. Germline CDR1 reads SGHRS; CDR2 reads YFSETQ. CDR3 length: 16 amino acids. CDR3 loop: CASSPGPGTSGDTQYF. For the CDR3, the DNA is TGCGCCAGCAGTCCTGGACCCGGGACTAGCGGAGATACGCAGTATTTT.